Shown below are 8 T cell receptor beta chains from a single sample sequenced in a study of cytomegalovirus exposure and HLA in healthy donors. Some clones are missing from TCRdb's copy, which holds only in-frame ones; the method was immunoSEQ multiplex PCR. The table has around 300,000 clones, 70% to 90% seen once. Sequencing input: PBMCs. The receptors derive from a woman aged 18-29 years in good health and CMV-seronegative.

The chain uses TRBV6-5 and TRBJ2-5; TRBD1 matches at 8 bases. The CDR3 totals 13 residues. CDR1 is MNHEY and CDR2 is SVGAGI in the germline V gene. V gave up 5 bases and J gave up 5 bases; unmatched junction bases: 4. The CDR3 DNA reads TGTGCCAGCAGTACCTGGACAGGGGAGACCCAGTACTTC. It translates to CASSTWTGETQYF.

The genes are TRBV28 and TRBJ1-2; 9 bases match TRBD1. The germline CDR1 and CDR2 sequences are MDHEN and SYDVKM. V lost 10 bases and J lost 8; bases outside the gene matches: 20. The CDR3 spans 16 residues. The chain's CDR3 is CATEVGQGSWVGGYTF. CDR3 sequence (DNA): TGTGCCACCGAGGTGGGACAGGGAAGCTGGGTGGGAGGCTACACCTTC.

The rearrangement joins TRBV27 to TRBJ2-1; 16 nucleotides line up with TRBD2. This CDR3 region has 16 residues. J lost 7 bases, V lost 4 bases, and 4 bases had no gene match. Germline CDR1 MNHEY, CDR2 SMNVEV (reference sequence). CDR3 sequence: CASSSGTSGRGNEQFF. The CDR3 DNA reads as TGTGCCAGCAGTTCCGGGACTAGCGGGAGGGGGAATGAGCAGTTCTTC.

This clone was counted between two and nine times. The CDR3 loop is CASSVLGGNEKLFF. The CDR3, as DNA: TGTGCCAGCAGTGTCCTAGGAGGTAATGAAAAACTGTTTTTT. The V gene is TRBV6-1, the J gene TRBJ1-4; D unclear. The CDR3 is 14 residues long. The germline CDR1 and CDR2 sequences are MNHNS and SASEGT. Trimming took off 4 bases at V and 4 bases at J, with 10 bases between the two ends.

The CDR3 DNA reads TGTGCCAGCACAAGGGGGGGTAAACCCTACGAGCAGTACTTC. Translated: CASTRGGKPYEQYF. The rearrangement links TRBV28 to TRBJ2-7; weak D call: TRBD2 (7 bases). V lost 7 bases, J lost 2 bases, and 15 bases lay in between. There are 14 residues in the CDR3. The V gene's germline CDR1 is MDHEN and CDR2 SYDVKM.

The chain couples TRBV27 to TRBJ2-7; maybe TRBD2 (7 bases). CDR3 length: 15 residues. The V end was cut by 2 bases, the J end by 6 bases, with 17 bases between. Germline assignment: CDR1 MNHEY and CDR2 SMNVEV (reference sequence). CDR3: CASSLRTGRVGEQYF. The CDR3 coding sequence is TGTGCCAGCAGTTTACGCACAGGGAGGGTAGGCGAGCAGTACTTC.

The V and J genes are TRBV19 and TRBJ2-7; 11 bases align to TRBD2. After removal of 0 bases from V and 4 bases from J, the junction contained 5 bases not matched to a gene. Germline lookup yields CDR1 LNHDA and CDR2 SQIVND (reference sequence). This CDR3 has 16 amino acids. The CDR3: CASSIEAGTSGYEQYF. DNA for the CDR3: TGTGCCAGTAGTATAGAGGCCGGGACTAGCGGTTACGAGCAGTACTTC.

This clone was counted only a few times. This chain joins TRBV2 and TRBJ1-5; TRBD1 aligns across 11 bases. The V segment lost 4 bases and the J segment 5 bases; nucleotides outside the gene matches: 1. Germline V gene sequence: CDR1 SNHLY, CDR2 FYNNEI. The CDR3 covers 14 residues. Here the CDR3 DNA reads TGTGCCAGCAGTGGGACAGGGGGCGATCAGCCCCAGCATTTT. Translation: CASSGTGGDQPQHF.